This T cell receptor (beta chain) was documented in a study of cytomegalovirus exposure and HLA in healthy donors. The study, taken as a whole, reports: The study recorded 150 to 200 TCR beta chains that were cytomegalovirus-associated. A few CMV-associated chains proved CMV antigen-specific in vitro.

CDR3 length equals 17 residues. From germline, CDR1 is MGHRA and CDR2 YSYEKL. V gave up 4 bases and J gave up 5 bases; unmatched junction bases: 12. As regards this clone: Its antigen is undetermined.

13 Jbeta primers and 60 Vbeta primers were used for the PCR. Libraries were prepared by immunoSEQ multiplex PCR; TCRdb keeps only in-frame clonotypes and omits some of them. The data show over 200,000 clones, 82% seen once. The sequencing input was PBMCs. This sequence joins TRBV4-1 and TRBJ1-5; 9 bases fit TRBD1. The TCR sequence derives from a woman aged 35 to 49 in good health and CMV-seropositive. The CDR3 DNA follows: TGCGCCAGCAGCCGATTTCAGGGACAGGGAGCGGATCAGCCCCAGCATTTT. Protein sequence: CASSRFQGQGADQPQHF.